This T cell receptor beta chain emerged from a study of T cells after yellow fever vaccination. Whole-study results and caveats: At around 95% for CD4 and about 88% for CD8, most primary-vaccination clones showed up again after the booster.

With respect to this clonotype: Its antigen is not known.

V lost 0 bases and J 1 base, leaving 7 bases between the germline ends. Germline V gene sequence: CDR1 SGHRS, CDR2 YFSETQ. The CDR3 sequence is 14 residues long. 5'RACE template switching added a universal primer site and UMIs to TCR cDNA. TCRdb redid the calling of the 5' RACE reads with MiXCR, one entry per CDR3 protein. The data hold 300,000 to 400,000 distinct CDR3 sequences, with around 13% observed a single time. This sequence was found in a man younger than 35 who received the YFV17D yellow fever vaccine. This sequence joins TRBV5-1 and TRBJ1-1; the D is unclear. This specimen consisted of CD4+ T cells sorted from PBMCs, obtained 15 days after the yellow fever booster vaccination. The CDR3: CASSLESTNTEAFF. CDR3 sequence (DNA): TGCGCCAGCAGCTTGGAATCAACGAACACTGAAGCTTTCTTT.